The T cell receptor beta chain under discussion was sequenced for a study of blood T cells in healthy people across ages. The CDR3 length is 14 residues. Germline lookup yields CDR1 SGHTA and CDR2 FQGNSA. V shed 3 bases and J 8 bases; nucleotides not matched to a gene: 7. This clonotype was observed a few times. Its antigen is still unknown. Sample-barcoded 5' priming and a J-beta primer mix drove a second PCR of about 6 to 11 cycles. MiXCR, run by TCRdb on the 5' RACE reads, gives a single entry per CDR3 protein. The data hold about 800,000 distinct CDR3 sequences, with 58% observed a single time. Study outcomes and limitations: In the absence of known donor CMV status, changes in expanded clonotypes were possibly confounded.

V and J are TRBV7-2 and TRBJ2-3, with 8 bases lining up with TRBD2. The TCR was taken from a man younger than 45 in good health. The sequenced material came from blood. DNA of the CDR3: TGTGCCAGCAGCTTTAGCGGGGATGGCGGTACGCAGTATTTT. Its protein product is CASSFSGDGGTQYF.